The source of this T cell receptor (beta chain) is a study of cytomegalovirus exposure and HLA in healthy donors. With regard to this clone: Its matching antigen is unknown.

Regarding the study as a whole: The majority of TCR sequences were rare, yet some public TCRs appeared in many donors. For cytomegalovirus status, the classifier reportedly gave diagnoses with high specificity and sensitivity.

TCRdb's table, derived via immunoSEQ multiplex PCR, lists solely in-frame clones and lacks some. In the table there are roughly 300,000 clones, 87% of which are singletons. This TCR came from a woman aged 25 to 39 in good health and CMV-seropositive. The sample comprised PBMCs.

CDR3: CASSLGGTGSYNEQFF. DNA of the CDR3: TGTGCCAGCAGCTTAGGGGGGACAGGCTCCTACAATGAGCAGTTCTTC. V is TRBV11-3 and J is TRBJ2-1, with 8 bases that match TRBD1. Trimming removed 1 base from V and 0 bases from J; junction bases left unmatched: 2. In germline, CDR1 is SGHNT, CDR2 YENEEA. The CDR3 is 16 amino acids.